Below, 11 T cell receptor beta chains from the same sample are listed, as sequenced in a study of persistence of HIV-infected CD4 T cells (TCRdb year 2020). Per the publication, the treatment or condition label means: suppressive antiretroviral therapy. A pool of overlapping 15-mer peptides from HIV-1 Gag, at about 0.93 ug per peptide per mL, was used to stimulate the cells. Nonresponding CD40L-negative CD69-negative CD45RO-high memory CD4+ T cells were sorted as memory populations depleted of antigen-responding cells. These receptors have no identified antigens. TCRbeta repertoires were sequenced from genomic DNA with the immunoSEQ hsTCRB assay version 4 in survey mode. TCRdb stores this immuneACCESS table with in-frame sequences only. Part of the clones is absent; in the studies checked, under half of the shortfall reflects unresolved V genes, and no reason is known for the rest. Present in this sample are tens of thousands of clones, around 82% of which were seen just once. Of the sample, around 14% is held by the ten largest clones.

Sequences were derived from CD4+ T cells sorted from PBMCs after roughly 18-hour stimulation, sampled from a patient who received antiretroviral therapy. Read against the paper, the sample's cell subset or site label means: CD40L-CD69- CD45RO-high memory CD4 T cells not responding to Gag peptides. These receptors were obtained from an adult man with HIV who was CMV-seropositive.

The CDR3 spells CASRWGANNEQFF. In nucleotides, the CDR3 is TGTGCCAGCAGGTGGGGGGCGAACAATGAGCAGTTCTTC. The rearrangement links TRBV5-6 to TRBJ2-1; D is perhaps TRBD1 or TRBD2 (6 bases each). Trimming left V 5 bases short and J 5 bases short, with 11 bases between. Germline CDR1 and CDR2: SGHDT and YYEEEE. This CDR3 is built from 13 residues.

V gene TRBV19 combines with J gene TRBJ2-1; D perhaps matches TRBD2 (5 bases). Per germline, CDR1 LNHDA and CDR2 SQIVND (reference sequence). The V gene lost 7 bases and the J gene lost 5 bases, with 15 bases spanning the gap. The CDR3 extends over 14 amino acids. This CDR3 reads CASKRKNENNEQFF. CDR3 sequence (DNA): TGTGCCAGTAAGCGGAAGAATGAAAACAATGAGCAGTTCTTC.

J is TRBJ1-2 and V is TRBV7-9, with D hard to call. Between the trimmed V and J ends, which lost 1 base and 4 bases, there was a span of 13 bases. CDR1 is SEHNR and CDR2 is FQNEAQ in the germline V gene (reference sequence). The CDR3 contains 15 residues. This chain's CDR3 is CASSLVALGRYGYTF. CDR3 in DNA: TGTGCCAGCAGCTTAGTAGCCCTCGGGCGCTATGGCTACACCTTC.

This sequence joins TRBV19 and TRBJ2-2; TRBD1 matches 10 bases. V shed 3 bases and J 3 bases; nucleotides not matched to a gene: 4. CDR1 LNHDA and CDR2 SQIVND come from the germline V gene (reference sequence). The CDR3 runs 16 residues. The CDR3 sequence: CASSMFGTGDTGELFF. DNA of the CDR3: TGTGCCAGTAGTATGTTCGGGACAGGGGACACCGGGGAGCTGTTTTTT.

The chain joins TRBV10-3 to TRBJ2-3; D is possibly TRBD2 (6 bases). The CDR3 consists of 16 residues. Deletions cut 0 bases from V and 3 bases from J, with 13 bases between. CDR1 ENHRY and CDR2 SYGVKD come from the germline V gene. CDR3 coding DNA: TGTGCCATCAGTGAGTCGAACGGCGGGGCTACAGATACGCAGTATTTT. It codes for CAISESNGGATDTQYF.

The table lists this clone with a count of one. Distinct nucleotide sequences in the sample also encode this CDR3. This rearrangement joins TRBV10-3 to TRBJ1-1, with TRBD1 matching over 7 bases. This CDR3 has 15 residues. The germline V gene encodes CDR1 ENHRY and CDR2 SYGVKD. The trim removed 4 bases at V and 0 bases at J, leaving 5 bases unmatched. The CDR3 loop is CAISVTGDLNTEAFF. CDR3 bases: TGTGCCATCAGTGTCACAGGGGACTTGAACACTGAAGCTTTCTTT.

This chain's CDR3 is CASSEGTGFFREQFF. DNA for the CDR3: TGTGCCAGCTCAGAGGGGACAGGGTTTTTTCGTGAGCAGTTCTTC. V usage is TRBV7-9 and J usage is TRBJ2-1, with 9 bases lining up with TRBD1. V gave up 8 bases and J gave up 9 bases; unmatched junction bases: 14. The germline gives CDR1 SEHNR, CDR2 FQNEAQ (reference sequence). The CDR3 loop spans 15 amino acids.

CDR3 region: CASSRGPEQYF. DNA of the CDR3: TGTGCCAGCAGTCGAGGGCCCGAGCAGTACTTC. The V and J genes are TRBV7-9 and TRBJ2-7, with a weak D call TRBD2 (5 bases). Germline CDR1 is SEHNR and CDR2 is FQNEAQ (reference sequence). The CDR3 sequence is 11 residues long. V was pared by 6 bases and J by 6 bases, with 9 bases between.

The CDR3 spells CASSQLGLAVTGELFF. For the CDR3, the DNA is TGTGCCAGCAGCCAACTAGGACTAGCGGTAACCGGGGAGCTGTTTTTT. The J gene is TRBJ2-2, the V gene TRBV5-8; 10 bases align to TRBD2. This CDR3 has 16 residues. V was pared by 4 bases and J by 5 bases, with 8 bases of the junction left unmatched. Germline CDR1 is SGHTS and CDR2 is YDEGEE.

J is TRBJ2-7 and V is TRBV5-1; maybe TRBD2 (6 bases). CDR1 SGHRS and CDR2 YFSETQ come from the germline V gene. Between the trimmed V and J ends, which lost 1 base and 0 bases, there was a span of 8 bases. The CDR3 is 14 amino acids. CDR3: CASSLTSTSYEQYF. In DNA, the CDR3 is TGCGCCAGCAGCTTGACTAGCACCTCCTACGAGCAGTACTTC.

This rearrangement joins TRBV5-5 to TRBJ2-7, with D hard to call. Germline CDR1 and CDR2: SGHKS and YYEKEE (reference sequence). V lost 3 bases to trimming and J lost 6 bases, with 16 bases between them. The CDR3 has 14 residues. The chain's CDR3 is CASSSTGQVIEQYF. DNA for the CDR3: TGTGCCAGCAGCTCAACCGGGCAGGTTATCGAGCAGTACTTC.